These 2 T cell receptor beta chains were all obtained from the same sample, sequenced in a study of cytotoxic CD8 clonotypes in ibrutinib-treated CLL. TCRdb's table, derived via immunoSEQ multiplex PCR, lists solely in-frame clones and lacks some. This table has about 68,000 clones, roughly two thirds appearing once. The sample in question was PBMCs, obtained after 12 months of ibrutinib treatment. These receptors all stem from a human donor with chronic lymphocytic leukemia.

This clone has just a few counts. The rearrangement links TRBV28 to TRBJ2-1; 8 nucleotides match TRBD1. J gave up 4 bases and V 5 bases, and 10 bases lay outside the gene matches. Germline V gives CDR1 MDHEN, CDR2 SYDVKM. The length of the CDR3 is 16 residues. This CDR3 is CASSAIDRGPYNEQFF. For the CDR3, the DNA is TGTGCCAGCAGTGCTATAGACAGGGGCCCATACAATGAGCAGTTCTTC.

A few counts support this clone. The gene calls are TRBV9 and TRBJ1-2; D remains unclear. Germline CDR1 reads SGDLS; CDR2 reads YYNGEE. This CDR3 has 13 amino acids. With 0 bases removed from V and 8 bases from J, the gap between germline ends came to 11 bases. The CDR3 sequence: CASSVDGRRGYTF. The DNA for the CDR3 is TGTGCCAGCAGCGTAGATGGGCGGCGGGGCTACACCTTC. Drawing the rest from reference TRBV9 and TRBJ1-2, the complete variable domain is DSGVTQTPKHLITATGQRVTLRCSPRSGDLSVYWYQQSLDQGLQFLIQYYNGEERAKGNILERFSAQQFPDLHSELNLSSLELGDSALYFCASSVDGRRGYTFGSGTRLTVV.